Following are 26 T cell receptor beta chains from one sample sequenced in a study of blood T cell repertoires in COVID-19. Clones were sequenced by immunoSEQ multiplex PCR, and TCRdb holds only the in-frame ones, with some missing. The repertoire has around 86,000 clones, about nine tenths of them found once; the top ten carry about 5%. Source material: peripheral blood. Receptor source: a woman of 80 years or more with acute or convalescent COVID-19.

The chain joins TRBV30 to TRBJ1-2; 7 bases line up with TRBD1. The CDR3 length is 14 residues. CDR1 and CDR2 (germline): GTSNPN, SVGIG (reference sequence). The V segment lost 5 bases and the J segment 1 base; nucleotides outside the gene matches: 7. CDR3 sequence: CAWDRVPSNYGYTF. CDR3 nucleotides: TGTGCCTGGGACAGGGTTCCCAGTAACTATGGCTACACCTTC.

This rearrangement joins TRBV5-1 to TRBJ2-7; 9 nucleotides line up with TRBD1. CDR3 length equals 14 residues. The germline CDR1 and CDR2 sequences are SGHRS and YFSETQ. V shed 4 bases, J shed 6 bases, and the junction held 8 bases outside the gene matches. The CDR3 nucleotides read TGCGCCAGCAGCCTCCTCGCGACAGGGGGCGAGCAGTACTTC. Translating gives CASSLLATGGEQYF.

V is TRBV5-1 and J is TRBJ1-3; perhaps TRBD1 as D (5 bases). Trimming removed 4 bases from V and 2 bases from J, with 10 bases in between. CDR1 and CDR2 (germline): SGHRS, YFSETQ. The CDR3 runs 14 residues. The CDR3 spells CASSPGGAGNTIYF. DNA of the CDR3: TGCGCCAGCAGCCCCGGGGGGGCTGGAAACACCATATATTTT.

The CDR3 loop reads CASRPPGGGQETQYF. The CDR3 bases are TGTGCCAGCAGGCCCCCGGGAGGAGGTCAAGAGACCCAGTACTTC. The chain links TRBV28 to TRBJ2-5; 7 nucleotides match TRBD2. The CDR3 is made up of 15 amino acids. Trimming at V came to 6 bases and at J to 2 bases, leaving 9 bases not matched to a gene. CDR1 and CDR2 (germline): MDHEN, SYDVKM.

The CDR3 region has the DNA TGTGCCACCAGTATTCGACAGGGGAACACAGATACGCAGTATTTT. Translated: CATSIRQGNTDTQYF. The chain links TRBV24-1 to TRBJ2-3, with 8 bases that match TRBD1. Germline assignment: CDR1 KGHDR and CDR2 SFDVKD. J was trimmed by 2 bases and V by 6 bases; bases with no gene match: 6. This CDR3 spans 15 amino acids.

This clone was counted a single time. The rearrangement uses TRBV10-3 and TRBJ2-5, with 10 nucleotides matching TRBD1. Looked up from germline, CDR1 is ENHRY and CDR2 is SYGVKD. This CDR3 comprises 14 residues. Trimming at V came to 6 bases and at J to 5 bases, leaving 6 bases not matched to a gene. CDR3 nucleotide sequence: TGTGCCATCAGAACAGACAGGGGGCTGGAGACCCAGTACTTC. Protein sequence: CAIRTDRGLETQYF.

The genes are TRBV28 and TRBJ1-5; 7 bases agree with TRBD1. CDR1 MDHEN and CDR2 SYDVKM come from the germline V gene. V lost 6 bases and J lost 2; bases outside the gene matches: 7. This CDR3 contains 15 residues. As DNA, the CDR3 is TGTGCCAGCAGACAAGGCCAGGGGGGCAATCAGCCCCAGCATTTT. It yields the protein CASRQGQGGNQPQHF.

V usage is TRBV9 and J usage is TRBJ1-2; 8 positions match TRBD1. Looked up from germline, CDR1 is SGDLS and CDR2 is YYNGEE. The CDR3 sequence is 14 residues long. V was pared by 5 bases and J by 4 bases, with 7 bases of the junction left unmatched. The CDR3: CASRSTGATYGYTF. The CDR3 coding sequence is TGTGCCAGCAGGTCGACAGGGGCTACCTATGGCTACACCTTC.

The J gene is TRBJ2-7, the V gene TRBV6-5; 7 bases agree with TRBD2. J lost 2 bases, V lost 4 bases, and 2 bases had no gene match. There are 13 residues in the CDR3. Germline assignment: CDR1 MNHEY and CDR2 SVGAGI. The CDR3 region is CASSWGGTYEQYF. The CDR3 nucleotides read TGTGCCAGCAGTTGGGGGGGAACCTACGAGCAGTACTTC.

The chain employs TRBV7-9 and TRBJ2-7; possibly TRBD1 for D (6 bases). Trimming removed 5 bases at V and 5 bases at J, with 16 bases between. Germline V lookup: CDR1 SEHNR, CDR2 FQNEAQ (reference sequence). The CDR3 consists of 14 residues. The CDR3 DNA reads as TGTGCCAGCAGCACTCGGGACAATTTGAACGAGCAGTACTTC. This sequence encodes CASSTRDNLNEQYF.

This clone was observed once. V gene TRBV7-2 combines with J gene TRBJ1-6; D is unclear. The germline CDR1 and CDR2 sequences are SGHTA and FQGNSA. The CDR3 extends over 13 amino acids. V was trimmed by 1 base and J by 12 bases, leaving 10 bases between them. The CDR3 region has the DNA TGTGCCAGCAGCTTAGATGGGCCCGGACCCCTCCACTTT. Translated, it gives CASSLDGPGPLHF.

This clone has only a few counts. V is TRBV6-5 and J is TRBJ2-2; 8 bases map to TRBD2. The CDR3 has 15 residues. The germline V gene has CDR1 MNHEY and CDR2 SVGAGI. V trimming: 6 bases; J trimming: 6 bases; junction bases outside the gene matches: 9. CDR3 sequence: CASRDGGAGSGELFF. CDR3 in DNA: TGTGCCAGCAGGGACGGGGGGGCAGGTTCCGGGGAGCTGTTTTTT.

The CDR3 region has the DNA TGCGCCAGCAGCTTGAGGAGCGGGGGGGCCTCGGACCAGTACTTC. Its translation: CASSLRSGGASDQYF. The rearrangement links TRBV5-1 to TRBJ2-5; 10 bases map to TRBD2. With V trimmed by 1 base and J by 10 bases, 10 bases remained unmatched. This CDR3 spans 15 amino acids. Germline lookup yields CDR1 SGHRS and CDR2 YFSETQ.

This chain uses TRBV5-1 with TRBJ2-5; no definite D call. This CDR3 region has 13 residues. Germline V gene data show CDR1 as SGHRS and CDR2 as YFSETQ. Trimming pared 0 bases from V and 2 bases from J, leaving 5 bases between. The CDR3 DNA is TGCGCCAGCAGCTTGGACAGTCAAGAGACCCAGTACTTC. It encodes CASSLDSQETQYF.

The chain employs TRBV4-1 and TRBJ2-7; D is perhaps TRBD1 (6 bases). The CDR3 consists of 14 residues. Per germline, CDR1 MGHRA and CDR2 YSYEKL. Trimming pared 4 bases from V and 1 base from J, leaving 11 bases between. For the CDR3, the DNA is TGCGCCAGCAGCCCACCGACAGGTTCCTACGAGCAGTACTTC. This sequence encodes CASSPPTGSYEQYF.

The rearrangement joins TRBV2 to TRBJ1-2, with 9 positions matching TRBD1. V was pared by 8 bases and J by 6 bases, with 4 bases of the junction left unmatched. CDR3 length equals 12 residues. Germline CDR1 reads SNHLY; CDR2 reads FYNNEI. The CDR3 DNA reads TGTGCCAGCGGACAGGGGCGGGATGGCTACACCTTC. Translating it yields CASGQGRDGYTF.

The chain couples TRBV20-1 to TRBJ1-1; 10 positions agree with TRBD1. The CDR3 runs 16 residues. After removal of 3 bases from V and 1 base from J, the junction contained 8 bases not matched to a gene. Per germline, CDR1 DFQATT and CDR2 SNEGSKA (reference sequence). The CDR3 DNA is TGCAGTGCTAGTCGGGACAGGGGTCTTACGAACACTGAAGCTTTCTTT. This encodes CSASRDRGLTNTEAFF.

The J gene is TRBJ2-1, the V gene TRBV5-1; no clear D gene. The CDR3 has 14 residues. From germline, CDR1 is SGHRS and CDR2 YFSETQ. V lost 0 bases and J lost 11, with 15 bases in between. The CDR3 reads CASSLELDLGKQFF. CDR3 nucleotide sequence: TGCGCCAGCAGCTTGGAGCTAGACCTGGGTAAGCAGTTCTTC.

V is TRBV13 and J is TRBJ2-1; D may be TRBD2 (6 bases). V lost 3 bases and J lost 0, with 15 bases in between. Germline V gene lookup returns CDR1 PRHDT and CDR2 FYEKMQ (reference sequence). This CDR3 is built from 17 residues. CDR3 in DNA: TGTGCCAGCAGCTTTGAGAAAGGCGGGACCTCCTACAATGAGCAGTTCTTC. Encoded protein: CASSFEKGGTSYNEQFF.

The sample holds one count of this clone. This chain uses TRBV5-1 with TRBJ2-2; TRBD1 matches at 9 bases. The V segment lost 3 bases and the J segment 4 bases; nucleotides outside the gene matches: 4. The CDR3 contains 15 residues. CDR1 is SGHRS, CDR2 YFSETQ, per germline. Written as DNA, the CDR3 is TGCGCCAGCAGCTCGAGACAGGGGGGCACCGGGGAGCTGTTTTTT. The encoded protein is CASSSRQGGTGELFF. Full variable domain (missing parts from reference TRBV5-1 and TRBJ2-2): KAGVTQTPRYLIKTRGQQVTLSCSPISGHRSVSWYQQTPGQGLQFLFEYFSETQRNKGNFPGRFSGRQFSNSRSEMNVSTLELGDSALYLCASSSRQGGTGELFFGEGSRLTVL.

V usage is TRBV6-5 and J usage is TRBJ1-2, with a tentative D call TRBD1 (5 bases). Germline values: CDR1 MNHEY, CDR2 SVGAGI. Trimming left V 6 bases short and J 5 bases short, with 10 bases between. The CDR3 is 12 residues long. The CDR3 DNA sequence: TGTGCCAGCAGCGGACAAGGGTATGGCTACACCTTC. It specifies CASSGQGYGYTF.

This clone appeared once. This chain uses TRBV27 with TRBJ2-7; weak D call: TRBD2 (5 bases). This CDR3 region has 13 residues. CDR1 and CDR2 (germline): MNHEY, SMNVEV (reference sequence). Trimming removed 7 bases at V and 3 bases at J, with 13 bases between. DNA of the CDR3: TGTGCCAGCACCCCGCGGGCCGGCTACGAGCAGTACTTC. It codes for CASTPRAGYEQYF.

V usage is TRBV5-5 and J usage is TRBJ1-1; 7 bases fit TRBD1. V was pared by 2 bases and J by 7 bases, with 5 bases of the junction left unmatched. Per the germline V gene, CDR1 is SGHKS and CDR2 is YYEKEE (reference sequence). CDR3 length: 13 amino acids. The CDR3 spells CASSFRGPDEAFF. The CDR3 region has the DNA TGTGCCAGCAGCTTTAGGGGGCCGGATGAAGCTTTCTTT.

V is TRBV6-1 and J is TRBJ2-7, with a weak D call TRBD2 (5 bases). The CDR3 covers 14 residues. Germline CDR1 reads MNHNS; CDR2 reads SASEGT. V lost 6 bases and J lost 3, with 15 bases in between. CDR3 region: CASSSGISGYEQYF. The CDR3 DNA is TGTGCCAGCAGCTCGGGGATCAGCGGCTACGAGCAGTACTTC.

The chain uses TRBV29-1 and TRBJ2-1; perhaps TRBD2 as D (5 bases). Germline V gene sequence: CDR1 SQVTM, CDR2 ANQGSEA. The CDR3 sequence is 12 residues long. V dropped 7 bases and J dropped 4 bases, with 11 bases sitting between them. This chain's CDR3 is CSARREYNEQFF. The CDR3 nucleotides read TGCAGCGCCCGCCGGGAATACAATGAGCAGTTCTTC.

The CDR3 DNA reads as TGTGCCTCACAGGGGGCGTCGGCCACTGAAGCTTTCTTT. It translates to CASQGASATEAFF. The chain couples TRBV10-3 to TRBJ1-1; 9 bases line up with TRBD1. This CDR3 is 13 amino acids long. V was clipped by 11 bases and J by 4 bases; unmatched bases: 8. In germline, CDR1 is ENHRY, CDR2 SYGVKD.